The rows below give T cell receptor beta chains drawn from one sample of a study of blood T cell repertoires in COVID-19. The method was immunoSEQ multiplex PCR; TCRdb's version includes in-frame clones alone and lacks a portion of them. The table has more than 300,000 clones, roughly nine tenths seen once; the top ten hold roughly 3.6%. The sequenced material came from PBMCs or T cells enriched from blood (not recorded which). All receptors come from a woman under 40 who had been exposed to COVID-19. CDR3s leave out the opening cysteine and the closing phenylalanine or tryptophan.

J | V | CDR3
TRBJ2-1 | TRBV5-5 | ASSFSGGNEQF
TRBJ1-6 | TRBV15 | ATSRDLGTVVNSPLH
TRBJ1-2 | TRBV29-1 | SVENRGYT
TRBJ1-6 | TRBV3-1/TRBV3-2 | ASSPVFAGRIFSPLH
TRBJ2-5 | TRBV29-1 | SALTGEETQY
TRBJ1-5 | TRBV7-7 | ASSLDRNQPQH
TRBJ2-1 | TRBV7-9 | ASSLLAGALNEQF
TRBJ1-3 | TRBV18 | ASSPDRGSFGNTIY
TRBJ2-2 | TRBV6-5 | ATQSTGNTGELF
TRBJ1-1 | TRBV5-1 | ASSRDRLNTEAF
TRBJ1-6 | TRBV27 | ASSLAGTYNSPLH
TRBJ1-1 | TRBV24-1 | ATRKTGLNTEAF
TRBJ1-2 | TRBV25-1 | ASSPQNPWAGYGYT
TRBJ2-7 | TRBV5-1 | ASSPSLRGEQY
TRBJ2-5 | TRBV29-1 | SVVRTGRETQY